What follows is one T cell receptor (beta chain) and its context. How the authors handled the data: Estimation of nucleated cell counts relied on the amplification of reference gene primers. The protocol was immunoSEQ multiplex PCR, while the TCRdb copy is restricted to in-frame clones and leaves out a portion. V, J and clone size are taken as reported in that table, and D and trimming were inferred from the DNA itself. This sample has about 270,000 clones; roughly 90% occur once, and the top ten carry approximately 2.9%. This entry comes from a study of blood T cell repertoires in COVID-19. Study as a whole: From the United States, Italy and Spain came samples of acute and convalescent COVID-19.

This study enrolled people aged roughly 18 to 90 from approximately 25 US geographic areas. Participants were placed into cohorts based on the clinical history they reported. V lost 3 bases and J lost 5; bases outside the gene matches: 0. The CDR3 contains 12 residues. Germline CDR1 is WNHNN and CDR2 is SYGVQD (reference sequence). The chain employs TRBV10-1 and TRBJ1-1, with TRBD1 identical over 7 bases. The specimen sequenced was PBMCs or T cells enriched from blood (not recorded which). This TCR derives from a man in his forties who had been exposed to COVID-19. The CDR3 is CASSDRGTEAFF. The CDR3 nucleotides read TGCGCCAGCAGTGACAGGGGGACTGAAGCTTTCTTT.